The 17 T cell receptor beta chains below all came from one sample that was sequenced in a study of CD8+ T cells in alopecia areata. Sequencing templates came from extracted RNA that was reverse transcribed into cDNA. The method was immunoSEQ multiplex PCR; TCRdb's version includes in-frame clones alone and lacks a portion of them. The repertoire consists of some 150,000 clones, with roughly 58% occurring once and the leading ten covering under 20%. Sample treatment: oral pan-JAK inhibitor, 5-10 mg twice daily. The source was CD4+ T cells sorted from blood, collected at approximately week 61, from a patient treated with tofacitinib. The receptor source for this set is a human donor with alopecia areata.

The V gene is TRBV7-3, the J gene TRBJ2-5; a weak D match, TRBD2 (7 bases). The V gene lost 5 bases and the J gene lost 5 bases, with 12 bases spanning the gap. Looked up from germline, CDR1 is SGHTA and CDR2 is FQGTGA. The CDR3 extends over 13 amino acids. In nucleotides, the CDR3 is TGTGCCAGCAGCCGGACTAGGGGGGAGACCCAGTACTTC. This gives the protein CASSRTRGETQYF.

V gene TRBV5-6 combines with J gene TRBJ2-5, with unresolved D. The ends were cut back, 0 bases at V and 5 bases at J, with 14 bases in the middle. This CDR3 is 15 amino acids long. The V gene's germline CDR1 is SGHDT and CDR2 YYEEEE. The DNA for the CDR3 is TGTGCCAGCAGCTTGGGGGTAGGGCAGCCGGAGACCCAGTACTTC. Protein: CASSLGVGQPETQYF.

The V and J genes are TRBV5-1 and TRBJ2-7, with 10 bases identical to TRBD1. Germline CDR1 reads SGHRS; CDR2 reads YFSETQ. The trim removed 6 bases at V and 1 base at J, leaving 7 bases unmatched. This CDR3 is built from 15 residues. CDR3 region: CASNKGQGSSYEQYF. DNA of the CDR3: TGCGCCAGCAACAAGGGACAGGGGTCTTCCTACGAGCAGTACTTC.

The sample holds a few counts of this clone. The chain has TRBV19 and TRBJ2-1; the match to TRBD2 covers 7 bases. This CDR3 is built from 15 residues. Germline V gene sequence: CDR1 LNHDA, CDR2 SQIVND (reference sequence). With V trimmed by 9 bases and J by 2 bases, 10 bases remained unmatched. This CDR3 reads CASTERDLTYNEQFF. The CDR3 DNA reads TGTGCCAGCACGGAGCGGGACTTAACCTACAATGAGCAGTTCTTC. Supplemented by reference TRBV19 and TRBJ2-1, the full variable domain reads DGGITQSPKYLFRKEGQNVTLSCEQNLNHDAMYWYRQDPGQGLRLIYYSQIVNDFQKGDIAEGYSVSREKKESFPLTVTSAQKNPTAFYLCASTERDLTYNEQFFGPGTRLTVL.

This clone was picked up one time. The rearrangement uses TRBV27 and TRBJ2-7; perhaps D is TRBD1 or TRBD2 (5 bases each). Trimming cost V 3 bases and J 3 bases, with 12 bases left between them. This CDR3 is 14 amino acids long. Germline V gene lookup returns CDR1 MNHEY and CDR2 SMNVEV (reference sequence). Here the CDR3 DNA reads TGTGCCAGCAGTTTCTCCCGGGACCACTACGAGCAGTACTTC. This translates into CASSFSRDHYEQYF.

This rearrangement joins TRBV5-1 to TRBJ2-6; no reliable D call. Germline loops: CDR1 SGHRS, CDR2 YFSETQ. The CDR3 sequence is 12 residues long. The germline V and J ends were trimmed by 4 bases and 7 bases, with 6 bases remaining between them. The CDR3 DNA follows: TGCGCCAGCAGCACCCTCGCCAACGTCCTGACTTTC. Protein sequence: CASSTLANVLTF.

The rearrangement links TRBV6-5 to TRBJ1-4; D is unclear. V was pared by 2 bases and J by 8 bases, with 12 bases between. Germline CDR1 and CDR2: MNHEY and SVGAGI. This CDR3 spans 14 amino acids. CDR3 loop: CASSYTRVGEKLFF. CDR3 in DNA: TGTGCCAGCAGTTACACGAGGGTTGGCGAAAAACTGTTTTTT.

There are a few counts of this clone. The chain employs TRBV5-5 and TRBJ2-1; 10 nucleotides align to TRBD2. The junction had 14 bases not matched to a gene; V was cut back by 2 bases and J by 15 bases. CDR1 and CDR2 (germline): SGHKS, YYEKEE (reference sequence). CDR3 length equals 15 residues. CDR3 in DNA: TGTGCCAGCAGCTTCACAAGCGGGGGGGCCACGGTCCCGTTCTTC. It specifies CASSFTSGGATVPFF.

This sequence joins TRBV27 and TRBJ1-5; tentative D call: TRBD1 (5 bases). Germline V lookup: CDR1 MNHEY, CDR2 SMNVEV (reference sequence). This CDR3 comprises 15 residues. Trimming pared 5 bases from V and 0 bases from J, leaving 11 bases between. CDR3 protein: CASSRTRYSNQPQHF. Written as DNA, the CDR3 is TGTGCCAGCAGTCGGACAAGATATAGCAATCAGCCCCAGCATTTT.

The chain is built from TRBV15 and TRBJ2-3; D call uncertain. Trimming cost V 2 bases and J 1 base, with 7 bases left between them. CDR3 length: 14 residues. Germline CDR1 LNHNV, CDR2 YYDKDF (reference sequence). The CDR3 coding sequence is TGTGCCACCAGCAGACCAGGAGGCACAGATACGCAGTATTTT. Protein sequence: CATSRPGGTDTQYF. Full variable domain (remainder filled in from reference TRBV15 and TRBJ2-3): DAMVIQNPRYQVTQFGKPVTLSCSQTLNHNVMYWYQQKSSQAPKLLFHYYDKDFNNEADTPDNFQSRRPNTSFCFLDIRSPGLGDTAMYLCATSRPGGTDTQYFGPGTRLTVL.

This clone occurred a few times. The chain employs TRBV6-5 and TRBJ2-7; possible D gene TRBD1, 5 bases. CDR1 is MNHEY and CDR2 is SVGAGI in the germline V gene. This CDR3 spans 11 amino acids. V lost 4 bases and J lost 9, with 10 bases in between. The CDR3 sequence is CASSSRDTQYF. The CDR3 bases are TGTGCCAGCAGTTCCAGGGATACGCAGTACTTC.

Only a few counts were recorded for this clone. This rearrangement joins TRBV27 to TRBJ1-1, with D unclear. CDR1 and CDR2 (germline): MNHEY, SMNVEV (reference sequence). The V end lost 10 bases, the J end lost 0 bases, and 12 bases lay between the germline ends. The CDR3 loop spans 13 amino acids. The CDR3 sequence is CATAGRMNTEAFF. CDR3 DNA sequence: TGTGCCACCGCCGGTCGGATGAACACTGAAGCTTTCTTT.

CDR3 amino acids: CASSVSGASGYTF. The CDR3 DNA reads TGTGCCAGCAGTGTAAGCGGGGCGTCTGGCTACACCTTC. The chain uses TRBV25-1 and TRBJ1-2, with a tentative D call TRBD1 (5 bases). Per germline, CDR1 MGHDK and CDR2 SYGVNS. Trimming took off 4 bases at V and 7 bases at J, with 13 bases between the two ends. This CDR3 is built from 13 residues.

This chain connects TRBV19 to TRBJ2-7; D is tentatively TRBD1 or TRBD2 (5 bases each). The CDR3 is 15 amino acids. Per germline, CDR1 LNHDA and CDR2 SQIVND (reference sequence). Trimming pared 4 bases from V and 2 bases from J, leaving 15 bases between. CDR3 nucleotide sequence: TGTGCCAGTAGTACCGATCCAGGGACCCCCTACGAGCAGTACTTC. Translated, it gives CASSTDPGTPYEQYF.

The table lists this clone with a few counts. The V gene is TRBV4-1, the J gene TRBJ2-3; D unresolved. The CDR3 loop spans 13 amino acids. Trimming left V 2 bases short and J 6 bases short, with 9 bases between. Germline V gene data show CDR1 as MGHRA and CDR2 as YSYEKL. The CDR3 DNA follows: TGCGCCAGCAGCCAACGGGTGGGTGATACGCAGTATTTT. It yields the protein CASSQRVGDTQYF.

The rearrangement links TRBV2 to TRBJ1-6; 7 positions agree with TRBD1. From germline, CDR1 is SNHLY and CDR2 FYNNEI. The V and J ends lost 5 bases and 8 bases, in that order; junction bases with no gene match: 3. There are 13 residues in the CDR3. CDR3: CASSTGVDSPLHF. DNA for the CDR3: TGTGCCAGCAGTACAGGGGTAGATTCACCCCTCCACTTT.

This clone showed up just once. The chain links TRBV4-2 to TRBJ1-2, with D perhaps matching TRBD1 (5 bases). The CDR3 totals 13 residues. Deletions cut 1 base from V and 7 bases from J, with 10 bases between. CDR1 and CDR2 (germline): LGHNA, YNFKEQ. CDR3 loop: CASSQGGDGGYTF. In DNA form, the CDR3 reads TGTGCCAGCAGCCAAGGGGGGGATGGTGGCTACACCTTC.